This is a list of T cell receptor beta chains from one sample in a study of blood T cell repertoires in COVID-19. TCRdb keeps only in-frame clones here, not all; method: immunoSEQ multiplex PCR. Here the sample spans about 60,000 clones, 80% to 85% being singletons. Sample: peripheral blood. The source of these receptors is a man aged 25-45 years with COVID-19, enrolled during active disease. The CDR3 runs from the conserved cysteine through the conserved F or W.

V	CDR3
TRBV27	CASSLRLTSGRTDTQYF
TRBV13	CASERGGGIYGYTF
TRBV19	CASRATGGNTEAFF
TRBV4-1	CASSGRQGSYEQYF
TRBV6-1	CASSEGGQGARFAQHF
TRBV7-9	CASSPPRQGTEAFF
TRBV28	CASSSRSAINTGELFF
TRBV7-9	CASSLGTGTYGYTF
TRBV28	CASKSPGTGQETQYF
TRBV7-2	CASSFGGGSYEQYF
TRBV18	CASSRQGALKTEAFF
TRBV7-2	CASSSTGADEQYF
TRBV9	CASSPSEGGTQYF
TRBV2	CASTEDRFQLEAFF
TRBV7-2	CASSLVRRSSYNEQFF